The 18 T cell receptor beta chains reported below all come from one sample, sequenced in a study of regulatory T cells in long-lasting Graves disease. Time point here: persistent/refractory GD, antithyroid drugs over 5 years with positive TRAb. PBMCs provided the RNA from which the TCR library was made. Investigators prepared the TCR beta libraries by applying iRepertoire HTBI primers and Arm-PCR of CDR3 regions. TCRdb reprocessed the multiplex PCR reads via MiXCR and lists one record per CDR3 protein. Here the sample spans about 470,000 distinct CDR3 sequences, 20% to 25% being singletons. The sequencing here drew on peripheral blood mononuclear cells (PBMCs), taken when the disease was refractory, from a patient treated with antithyroid drugs. The receptors were sampled from a female donor with Graves disease.

The V call is TRBV13, the J call TRBJ1-1; 10 positions match TRBD1. CDR3 length: 17 residues. Per germline, CDR1 PRHDT and CDR2 FYEKMQ (reference sequence). With 4 bases clipped from V and 4 bases from J, the junction kept 12 bases outside the gene matches. DNA of the CDR3: TGTGCCAGCAGCTCCCGAGGGACAGGGGACGTGGGCACTGAAGCTTTCTTT. This translates into CASSSRGTGDVGTEAFF. The variable domain in full, completed from reference TRBV13 and TRBJ1-1, reads AAGVIQSPRHLIKEKRETATLKCYPIPRHDTVYWYQQGPGQDPQFLISFYEKMQSDKGSIPDRFSAQQFSDYHSELNMSSLELGDSALYFCASSSRGTGDVGTEAFFGQGTRLTVV.

The chain has TRBV7-2 and TRBJ1-3; tentatively, D is TRBD1 (5 bases). V lost 6 bases and J 1 base, leaving 13 bases between the germline ends. Germline V gene lookup returns CDR1 SGHTA and CDR2 FQGNSA. The CDR3 spans 15 residues. CDR3 protein: CASSRPGWSGNTIYF. In DNA form, the CDR3 reads TGTGCCAGCAGTCGTCCAGGGTGGTCTGGAAACACCATATATTTT. The full variable domain, in which reference TRBV7-2 and TRBJ1-3 provide the parts outside the CDR3, is GAGVSQSPSNKVTEKGKDVELRCDPISGHTALYWYRQSLGQGLEFLIYFQGNSAPDKSGLPSDRFSAERTGGSVSTLTIQRTQQEDSAVYLCASSRPGWSGNTIYFGEGSWLTVV.

This clonotype showed up many times. The V call is TRBV3-1, the J call TRBJ2-2; 7 nucleotides align to TRBD2. The CDR3 consists of 15 residues. Germline V CDR1 and CDR2: LGHDT, YNNKEL (reference sequence). Trimming at V came to 1 base and at J to 3 bases, leaving 2 bases not matched to a gene. CDR3 protein: CASSQGGGDTGELFF. CDR3 bases: TGTGCCAGCAGCCAAGGCGGGGGAGACACCGGGGAGCTGTTTTTT.

Ten or more counts support this clonotype. This chain uses TRBV29-1 with TRBJ2-7, with TRBD2 as a possible D gene (5 bases). Germline V CDR1 and CDR2: SQVTM, ANQGSEA. Trimming took off 4 bases at V and 3 bases at J, with 16 bases between the two ends. The CDR3 length is 14 residues. The DNA of the CDR3 is TGCAGCGTTGGTGACTCAACGGACTTCTACGAGCAGTACTTC. Its translation: CSVGDSTDFYEQYF.

At least ten counts were recorded for this clonotype. This chain links TRBV7-2 with TRBJ2-7; possibly TRBD2 for D (5 bases). Trimming cost V 2 bases and J 3 bases, with 20 bases left between them. The CDR3 loop spans 17 amino acids. Germline lookup yields CDR1 SGHTA and CDR2 FQGNSA. The CDR3 here is CASSLRRAALGIYEQYF. In DNA form, the CDR3 reads TGTGCCAGCAGCTTAAGACGGGCAGCGCTCGGGATCTACGAGCAGTACTTC.

The chain recombines TRBV6-1 with TRBJ1-1; the D is unclear. The length of the CDR3 is 14 residues. Germline V CDR1 and CDR2: MNHNS, SASEGT. Between the trimmed V and J ends, which lost 8 bases and 0 bases, there was a span of 13 bases. CDR3 bases: TGTGCCAGCCTGCTTACCGTATTGAACACTGAAGCTTTCTTT. Translating it yields CASLLTVLNTEAFF.

A few counts support this clonotype. The rearrangement uses TRBV7-9 and TRBJ2-7; 7 nucleotides match TRBD2. CDR3 length: 16 amino acids. The germline V gene has CDR1 SEHNR and CDR2 FQNEAQ (reference sequence). After removal of 5 bases from V and 2 bases from J, the junction contained 12 bases not matched to a gene. The CDR3 DNA reads as TGTGCCAGCAGCGAAAGGGGAGGGGCTGGGGCCTACGAGCAGTACTTC. Protein product: CASSERGGAGAYEQYF.

This clonotype occurred a few times. The V gene is TRBV24-1, the J gene TRBJ2-3, with 8 bases identical to TRBD1. CDR1 is KGHDR, CDR2 SFDVKD, per germline. The CDR3 runs to 14 residues. Germline trimming cut 4 bases from V and 5 bases from J; bases unmatched to any gene: 4. CDR3 in DNA: TGTGCCACCAGTGAGGGGACAGGCGGAGATACGCAGTATTTT. Translating it yields CATSEGTGGDTQYF.

The sample holds many counts of this clonotype. J is TRBJ2-1 and V is TRBV28; weak D call: TRBD2 (7 bases). Between the trimmed V and J ends, which lost 4 bases and 0 bases, there was a span of 13 bases. This CDR3 has 16 residues. The germline gives CDR1 MDHEN, CDR2 SYDVKM. CDR3 loop: CASSSLAGASYNEQFF. The DNA of the CDR3 is TGTGCCAGCAGTTCCTTGGCGGGGGCCTCCTACAATGAGCAGTTCTTC.

V is TRBV5-1 and J is TRBJ1-1; 7 bases line up with TRBD1. The V gene end was trimmed by 2 bases and the J gene end by 0 bases; junction bases not matched to a gene: 7. CDR3 size: 16 residues. CDR1 SGHRS and CDR2 YFSETQ come from the germline V gene. CDR3 amino acids: CASSLGFTGVNTEAFF. The CDR3 DNA follows: TGCGCCAGCAGCTTAGGGTTCACAGGGGTGAACACTGAAGCTTTCTTT.

This sequence joins TRBV29-1 and TRBJ2-7; TRBD1 matches at 8 bases. CDR3 length equals 12 residues. V trimming: 6 bases; J trimming: 4 bases; junction bases outside the gene matches: 5. The germline CDR1 and CDR2 sequences are SQVTM and ANQGSEA. CDR3 residues: CSVAGQGYEQYF. The DNA of the CDR3 is TGCAGCGTCGCAGGACAGGGTTACGAGCAGTACTTC.

The V call is TRBV10-3, the J call TRBJ1-4; perhaps TRBD1 as D (5 bases). The V and J ends lost 0 bases and 8 bases respectively, with 25 bases between them. Germline values: CDR1 ENHRY, CDR2 SYGVKD. CDR3 length equals 19 residues. CDR3 sequence (DNA): TGTGCCATCAGTGAGTCGGTCGGGGACCCCGTGGGGCTTGAAGAAAAACTGTTTTTT. Its translation is CAISESVGDPVGLEEKLFF.

This clonotype turned up a few times. A single base separates this from a much larger clone, so it may be a read error. The rearrangement links TRBV28 to TRBJ1-1; tentative D call: TRBD1 (5 bases). The CDR3 sequence is 15 residues long. The V gene's germline CDR1 is MDHEN and CDR2 SYDVKM. The V gene lost 8 bases and the J gene lost 1 base, with 17 bases spanning the gap. The CDR3 here is CASGPAGVENTEAFF. The CDR3 bases are TGTGCCAGCGGTCCGGCGGGGGTAGAGAACACTGAAGCTTTCTTT.

This sequence joins TRBV15 and TRBJ1-1; 7 nucleotides align to TRBD1. V was clipped by 8 bases and J by 0 bases; unmatched bases: 6. CDR3 length: 14 amino acids. CDR1 is LNHNV and CDR2 is YYDKDF in the germline V gene (reference sequence). CDR3 region: CATGQAIMNTEAFF. Written as DNA, the CDR3 is TGTGCCACCGGACAGGCAATCATGAACACTGAAGCTTTCTTT. Full variable domain (outside the CDR3, taken from reference TRBV15 and TRBJ1-1): DAMVIQNPRYQVTQFGKPVTLSCSQTLNHNVMYWYQQKSSQAPKLLFHYYDKDFNNEADTPDNFQSRRPNTSFCFLDIRSPGLGDTAMYLCATGQAIMNTEAFFGQGTRLTVV.

This clonotype was detected only a few times. The V call is TRBV11-3, the J call TRBJ2-2; unclear D gene. CDR1 SGHNT and CDR2 YENEEA come from the germline V gene. The CDR3 extends over 12 amino acids. The V gene lost 3 bases and the J gene lost 7 bases, with 6 bases spanning the gap. This chain's CDR3 is CASSFSYGELFF. CDR3 DNA sequence: TGTGCCAGCAGCTTCTCATACGGGGAGCTGTTTTTT.

There are many counts of this clonotype. The chain couples TRBV27 to TRBJ1-2; TRBD1 aligns across 8 bases. The J segment lost 4 bases and the V segment lost 4 bases, leaving 5 bases of the junction unmatched. Germline V CDR1 and CDR2: MNHEY, SMNVEV (reference sequence). The CDR3 totals 14 residues. The CDR3 region has the DNA TGTGCCAGCAGTTCCCTAGGACAGGGCTATGGCTACACCTTC. Protein sequence: CASSSLGQGYGYTF.

The chain combines TRBV19 with TRBJ2-7, with TRBD2 identical over 13 bases. Trimming took 3 bases from V and 2 from J; bases not matched to a gene: 1. Germline loops: CDR1 LNHDA, CDR2 SQIVND (reference sequence). CDR3 length: 15 amino acids. The CDR3 DNA reads TGTGCCAGTAGTATTGGACTAGCGGGGGCCTACGAGCAGTACTTC. Its protein is CASSIGLAGAYEQYF.

This clonotype was picked up a small number of times. The V and J genes are TRBV7-9 and TRBJ1-2; perhaps TRBD1 as D (5 bases). The CDR3 contains 16 residues. Germline CDR1 SEHNR, CDR2 FQNEAQ (reference sequence). V was trimmed by 1 base and J by 0 bases, leaving 12 bases between them. The CDR3 here is CASSLGGFSPNYGYTF. The CDR3 nucleotides read TGTGCCAGCAGCTTAGGGGGCTTCTCCCCTAACTATGGCTACACCTTC.